This T cell receptor beta chain was found in a study of shared T cell receptors in the human thymus (dated by TCRdb to about 2021). Background on the whole study: The study examined how self-reactive, shared T-cell receptor alpha chains are generated in the human thymus.

The CDR3 measures 16 amino acids from cysteine to phenylalanine. Only the CDR3 part of the read is kept: 48 bases, read in frame from the first base. Trimming removed 3 bases from V and 3 bases from J; the gene matches leave 4 bases unexplained. CDR1 and CDR2 are drawn from the germline V gene: LGHNA, YSLEER. This clone was seen just once. This receptor's antigen is unknown. It has no much larger one-base neighbor in the sample; base qualities were not kept. The library was made by the immunoSEQ multiplex PCR assay. In TCRdb, the immuneACCESS table is reduced to in-frame sequences with V and J assigned. These tables do not hold every clone; where another copy was compared, an unresolved V gene accounts for under half, and the others remain unexplained. A total of about 730,000 clones appear in this sample, approximately 85% of them only once. The leading ten clones occupy around 0.01% of the sample.

This same sample was also part of a study on human thymus T cells. Per that second paper: The donors were immunologically healthy infants in Finland who had open corrective cardiac surgery for congenital heart defects. The thymus tissue came from surgical resects taken out during corrective cardiac surgery. V and J gene segment usage appeared biased in both thymic and peripheral blood repertoires. According to the related research, thymic TCR repertoires were highly overlapping among unrelated individuals. The study described the TCR alpha and beta repertoires in about eight infant thymus samples and a handful of matching peripheral blood samples. The infant donors were about 6 to 250 days old, and the cohort included six males and a couple of females. Thymocytes were released mechanically from tissue and stored at -70 °C as pellets of 10-30 million cells. Genomic DNA was extracted from frozen cell pellets with a QIAsymphony instrument. The immunoSEQ multiplex PCR assay was used to amplify the TCRB and TCRAD loci from a standardized quantity of quality-controlled genomic DNA. The V(D)J region was spanned by amplicons of a length sufficient to cover the CDR3 and to identify V and J genes. The amplicons were sequenced on an Illumina platform via the commercial immunoSEQ service. Primer bias and sequencing errors were corrected as previously described, and TCRAD and TCRB were defined on the basis of the IMGT database. Repertoires were analysed with immunoSEQ Analyzer 3.0 and VDJTools, covering basic statistics, V/J segment usage, diversity estimates, rarefaction and pairwise overlap. Diversity was estimated using the Chao1, ChaoE, Efron-Thisted, Shannon and inverse Simpson indices, and was also estimated on datasets down-sampled to the size of the smallest sample. Repertoire overlap was determined by strict matching of CDR3 nucleotide sequence, V gene and J gene, and Jaccard-based multidimensional scaling clustering was applied. Thymus samples yielded on average around 810,000 unique TCRB clonotypes, compared with 80,000 to 95,000 from blood samples.

Specimen: thymocytes. The receptor comes from a girl under three years old with a congenital heart defect. Donor details come from another sample of the same person, matched by shared clones. Here the chain combines TRBV4-3 and TRBJ2-1; 11 central bases correspond to TRBD2. CDR3 loop: CASSQALAGDYNEQFF. The DNA sequence is given as TGCGCCAGCAGCCAGGCACTAGCGGGGGACTACAATGAGCAGTTCTTC.